This entry lists 15 T cell receptor beta chains sequenced from one sample in a study of blood T cell repertoires in COVID-19 (TCRdb year 2020). The library was produced with the immunoSEQ multiplex PCR assay. Drawn from immuneACCESS, this table holds only the in-frame rearrangements with V and J called that TCRdb kept. Clones are partly lost; checked studies trace under half to an unresolved V gene and leave the rest unexplained. The sample profile shows 250,000 or so clones; roughly four fifths of them were found once. About 1.8% of the sample belongs to the ten largest clones. The source material was PBMCs or T cells enriched from blood (not recorded which). The receptor set was obtained from a man aged 55 to 70 who had recovered from COVID-19.

This rearrangement joins TRBV7-9 to TRBJ2-7; TRBD1 matches 9 bases. The germline gives CDR1 SEHNR, CDR2 FQNEAQ (reference sequence). V shed 5 bases and J 5 bases; nucleotides not matched to a gene: 7. The CDR3 has 14 amino acids. The CDR3 spells CASSGGTGRDEQYF. CDR3 DNA sequence: TGTGCCAGCAGCGGAGGGACAGGGAGAGACGAGCAGTACTTC.

V gene TRBV7-2 combines with J gene TRBJ2-7; 7 positions match TRBD1. The CDR3 runs 14 residues. The germline V gene has CDR1 SGHTA and CDR2 FQGNSA. The V segment lost 3 bases and the J segment 5 bases; nucleotides outside the gene matches: 7. DNA of the CDR3: TGTGCCAGCAGCTTGAGGGGGCGCAAAGACGAGCAGTACTTC. As protein: CASSLRGRKDEQYF.

The V call is TRBV6-2 or TRBV6-3, the J call TRBJ2-7, with D possibly TRBD2 on 6 matching bases. CDR1 and CDR2 (germline): MNHEY, SVGEGT. V was clipped by 5 bases and J by 2 bases, with 16 bases between them. The CDR3 contains 15 residues. The DNA for the CDR3 is TGTGCCAGCAGTCGGGACGGGAGTAAAACCTACGAGCAGTACTTC. As protein: CASSRDGSKTYEQYF.

This chain joins TRBV27 and TRBJ2-5; TRBD2 matches at 7 bases. CDR1 and CDR2 from the germline V gene are MNHEY and SMNVEV (reference sequence). J gave up 1 base and V 6 bases, and 8 bases lay outside the gene matches. This CDR3 comprises 15 residues. CDR3 nucleotide sequence: TGTGCCAGCAGGGAAGCGGGGATACTCCAAGAGACCCAGTACTTC. Its protein is CASREAGILQETQYF.

This chain links TRBV6-6 with TRBJ1-6; no clear D. V was shortened by 2 bases and J by 5 bases, with 10 bases between the two germline ends. The CDR3 has 15 residues. Germline CDR1 MNHNY, CDR2 SVGAGI (reference sequence). CDR3 in amino acids: CASSYTGRNNSPLHF. Written as DNA, the CDR3 is TGTGCCAGCAGTTACACCGGGAGAAATAATTCACCCCTCCACTTT.

This clone is a singleton in its sample. The chain is built from TRBV4-3 and TRBJ2-1; D is unresolved. Germline V lookup: CDR1 LGHNA, CDR2 YSLEER. The CDR3 has 15 residues. Trimming stripped 0 bases from V and 4 bases from J, with 10 bases between. The CDR3 here is CASSQDFVVYNEQFF. CDR3 DNA sequence: TGCGCCAGCAGCCAAGATTTTGTAGTATACAATGAGCAGTTCTTC.

The genes are TRBV4-1 and TRBJ1-6; 8 positions match TRBD1. The CDR3 runs 18 residues. V was clipped by 1 base and J by 0 bases; unmatched bases: 5. CDR1 and CDR2 from the germline V gene are MGHRA and YSYEKL. As DNA, the CDR3 is TGCGCCAGCAGCCAAGGGACAGGGCATAGCTCCTATAATTCACCCCTCCACTTT. Residues: CASSQGTGHSSYNSPLHF.

The chain carries TRBV5-6 and TRBJ2-7; D ambiguous. CDR3 size: 14 residues. With 0 bases removed from V and 5 bases from J, the gap between germline ends came to 12 bases. In germline, CDR1 is SGHDT, CDR2 YYEEEE. The CDR3 coding sequence is TGTGCCAGCAGCTTGGGCTTGTCGGTGGACGAGCAGTACTTC. It codes for CASSLGLSVDEQYF.

The V and J genes are TRBV5-6 and TRBJ2-2, with 14 nucleotides matching TRBD2. The length of the CDR3 is 16 residues. Germline CDR1 reads SGHDT; CDR2 reads YYEEEE. The ends lost 1 base at V and 9 bases at J; junction bases unmatched: 5. The CDR3 loop is CASSLMTSGGARELFF. The DNA for the CDR3 is TGTGCCAGCAGCTTGATGACTAGCGGGGGGGCCAGGGAGCTGTTTTTT. The full variable domain, rest sourced from reference TRBV5-6 and TRBJ2-2, is DAGVTQSPTHLIKTRGQQVTLRCSPKSGHDTVSWYQQALGQGPQFIFQYYEEEERQRGNFPDRFSGHQFPNYSSELNVNALLLGDSALYLCASSLMTSGGARELFFGEGSRLTVL.

The chain is built from TRBV24-1 and TRBJ2-2; possibly TRBD2 for D (5 bases). The CDR3 is made up of 14 amino acids. Germline V gives CDR1 KGHDR, CDR2 SFDVKD. V was cut by 6 bases and J by 7 bases, with 14 bases left in between. The CDR3 sequence is CATSRPGSGGELFF. CDR3 DNA: TGTGCCACCAGTCGCCCGGGATCCGGCGGGGAGCTGTTTTTT.

The chain employs TRBV6-1 and TRBJ1-1, with 7 bases fitting TRBD1. This CDR3 is 13 amino acids long. In germline, CDR1 is MNHNS, CDR2 SASEGT. Trimming at V came to 1 base and at J to 14 bases, leaving 10 bases not matched to a gene. DNA of the CDR3: TGTGCCAGCAGTGAAGGGGACAGCGCGTGGATCTTCTTT. Residues: CASSEGDSAWIFF.

The chain joins TRBV6-5 to TRBJ2-5, with TRBD1 identical over 7 bases. CDR1 is MNHEY and CDR2 is SVGAGI in the germline V gene. The CDR3 is 12 residues long. V lost 7 bases and J lost 3; bases outside the gene matches: 2. CDR3 amino acids: CASTTGEETQYF. The CDR3 nucleotides are TGTGCCAGCACTACAGGGGAAGAGACCCAGTACTTC.

CDR3 amino acids: CASSRSPVDRVDGYTF. In DNA, the CDR3 is TGTGCCAGCTCTCGTTCCCCTGTGGACAGGGTAGATGGCTACACCTTC. The chain links TRBV18 to TRBJ1-2; 8 bases align to TRBD1. Germline V gene data show CDR1 as KGHSH and CDR2 as LQKENI. V shed 6 bases, J shed 6 bases, and the junction held 15 bases outside the gene matches. The CDR3 consists of 16 residues.

The chain combines TRBV7-9 with TRBJ1-2; 8 bases are a match to TRBD1. Germline V gene sequence: CDR1 SEHNR, CDR2 FQNEAQ (reference sequence). V shed 5 bases and J 6 bases; nucleotides not matched to a gene: 5. This CDR3 region has 13 residues. CDR3: CASSVPGGDGYTF. The CDR3 DNA is TGTGCCAGCAGCGTCCCAGGGGGCGATGGCTACACCTTC.

This clone was detected once. The chain couples TRBV3-1 (or the pseudogene TRBV3-2) to TRBJ1-2; no definite D call. The CDR3 contains 14 residues. Deletions cut 1 base from V and 6 bases from J, with 12 bases between. Germline V CDR1 and CDR2: LGHDT, YNNKEL (reference sequence). CDR3 in DNA: TGTGCCAGCAGCCAAGTCGGGTTTGCTAATGGCTACACCTTC. It translates to CASSQVGFANGYTF.